This passage covers 9 T cell receptor beta chains from one sample sequenced in a study of T cells after yellow fever vaccination. TCRdb reprocessed the 5' RACE reads with MiXCR, giving one entry per CDR3 protein. The sample holds 250,000 to 400,000 distinct CDR3 sequences, 3.5% to 4.5% seen once. The sample in question was PBMCs, obtained 15 days after the yellow fever booster vaccination. These receptors were taken from a man younger than 35 who received the YFV17D yellow fever vaccine.

In this sample, this clonotype turned up many times. This sequence joins TRBV28 and TRBJ2-7; D unclear. With 5 bases removed from V and 5 bases from J, the gap between germline ends came to 13 bases. This CDR3 spans 13 amino acids. Per germline, CDR1 MDHEN and CDR2 SYDVKM. The CDR3 DNA reads TGTGCCAGCAGTCAGCAAGTTGGGAACGAGCAGTACGTC. Amino acid sequence: CASSQQVGNEQYV.

This clonotype was recorded many times. The V gene is TRBV6-5, the J gene TRBJ2-6; D unresolved. Trimming took off 8 bases at V and 0 bases at J, with 8 bases between the two ends. Germline assignment: CDR1 MNHEY and CDR2 SVGAGI. This CDR3 comprises 14 residues. CDR3 sequence reads: CASLHRSGANVLTF. CDR3 coding DNA: TGTGCCAGCTTACACCGCTCTGGGGCCAACGTCCTGACTTTC.

This clonotype was counted at least ten times. The J gene is TRBJ1-2, the V gene TRBV5-1; D ambiguous. Germline values: CDR1 SGHRS, CDR2 YFSETQ. Trimming stripped 0 bases from V and 6 bases from J, with 12 bases between. This CDR3 contains 14 residues. As DNA, the CDR3 is TGCGCCAGCAGCTTGGGTTCAGGCTCTCATGGCTACACCTTC. Residues: CASSLGSGSHGYTF.

This CDR3 is CASRWLEEKLFF. CDR3 nucleotides: TGTGCCAGCAGGTGGTTAGAAGAAAAACTGTTTTTT. The chain links TRBV12-3 or TRBV12-4 to TRBJ1-4; D gene uncertain. The ends were cut back, 6 bases at V and 8 bases at J, with 10 bases in the middle. This CDR3 contains 12 residues.

This chain connects TRBV7-3 to TRBJ2-5, with TRBD1 matching 8 bases. CDR1 is SGHTA, CDR2 FQGTGA, per germline. The V and J ends lost 4 bases and 4 bases, in that order; junction bases with no gene match: 8. This CDR3 region has 15 residues. CDR3 sequence: CASSSQGAVGETQYF. CDR3 DNA sequence: TGTGCCAGCAGCTCCCAGGGGGCGGTTGGAGAGACCCAGTACTTC.

This clonotype was seen ten or more times. This rearrangement joins TRBV6-2 or TRBV6-3 to TRBJ1-1, with a weak D call TRBD1 (5 bases). The CDR3 has 17 residues. Trimming removed 1 base from V and 4 bases from J, with 19 bases in between. Germline loops: CDR1 MNHEY, CDR2 SVGEGT. The CDR3 DNA follows: TGTGCCAGCAGTTACTTCCTAACAGGTAGATACGTCACTGAAGCTTTCTTT. Residues: CASSYFLTGRYVTEAFF.

This clonotype was seen more than once but under ten times. The V and J genes are TRBV7-2 and TRBJ2-1, with TRBD2 identical over 7 bases. The CDR3 sequence is 16 residues long. Germline-derived CDR1 and CDR2 are SGHTA and FQGNSA. Trimming cost V 4 bases and J 3 bases; bases outside gene matches: 9. CDR3 sequence reads: CASSSAPLAVYNEQFF. Here the CDR3 DNA reads TGTGCCAGCAGCTCAGCCCCCCTAGCGGTCTACAATGAGCAGTTCTTC.

This clonotype was found many times. V gene TRBV12-3 or TRBV12-4 combines with J gene TRBJ2-3, with TRBD2 matching 12 bases. This CDR3 region has 15 residues. The junction had 3 bases not matched to a gene; V was cut back by 6 bases and J by 2 bases. The CDR3 bases are TGTGCCAGCAGCTGGACTAGCGGGGTCACAGATACGCAGTATTTT. This encodes CASSWTSGVTDTQYF.

V is TRBV14 and J is TRBJ1-4; 8 positions match TRBD1. V gave up 2 bases and J gave up 6 bases; unmatched junction bases: 5. This CDR3 spans 15 amino acids. The germline V gene has CDR1 SGHDN and CDR2 FVKESK. As DNA, the CDR3 is TGTGCCAGCAGCCAAAGACAGGGGTCGGATGAAAAACTGTTTTTT. It translates to CASSQRQGSDEKLFF.